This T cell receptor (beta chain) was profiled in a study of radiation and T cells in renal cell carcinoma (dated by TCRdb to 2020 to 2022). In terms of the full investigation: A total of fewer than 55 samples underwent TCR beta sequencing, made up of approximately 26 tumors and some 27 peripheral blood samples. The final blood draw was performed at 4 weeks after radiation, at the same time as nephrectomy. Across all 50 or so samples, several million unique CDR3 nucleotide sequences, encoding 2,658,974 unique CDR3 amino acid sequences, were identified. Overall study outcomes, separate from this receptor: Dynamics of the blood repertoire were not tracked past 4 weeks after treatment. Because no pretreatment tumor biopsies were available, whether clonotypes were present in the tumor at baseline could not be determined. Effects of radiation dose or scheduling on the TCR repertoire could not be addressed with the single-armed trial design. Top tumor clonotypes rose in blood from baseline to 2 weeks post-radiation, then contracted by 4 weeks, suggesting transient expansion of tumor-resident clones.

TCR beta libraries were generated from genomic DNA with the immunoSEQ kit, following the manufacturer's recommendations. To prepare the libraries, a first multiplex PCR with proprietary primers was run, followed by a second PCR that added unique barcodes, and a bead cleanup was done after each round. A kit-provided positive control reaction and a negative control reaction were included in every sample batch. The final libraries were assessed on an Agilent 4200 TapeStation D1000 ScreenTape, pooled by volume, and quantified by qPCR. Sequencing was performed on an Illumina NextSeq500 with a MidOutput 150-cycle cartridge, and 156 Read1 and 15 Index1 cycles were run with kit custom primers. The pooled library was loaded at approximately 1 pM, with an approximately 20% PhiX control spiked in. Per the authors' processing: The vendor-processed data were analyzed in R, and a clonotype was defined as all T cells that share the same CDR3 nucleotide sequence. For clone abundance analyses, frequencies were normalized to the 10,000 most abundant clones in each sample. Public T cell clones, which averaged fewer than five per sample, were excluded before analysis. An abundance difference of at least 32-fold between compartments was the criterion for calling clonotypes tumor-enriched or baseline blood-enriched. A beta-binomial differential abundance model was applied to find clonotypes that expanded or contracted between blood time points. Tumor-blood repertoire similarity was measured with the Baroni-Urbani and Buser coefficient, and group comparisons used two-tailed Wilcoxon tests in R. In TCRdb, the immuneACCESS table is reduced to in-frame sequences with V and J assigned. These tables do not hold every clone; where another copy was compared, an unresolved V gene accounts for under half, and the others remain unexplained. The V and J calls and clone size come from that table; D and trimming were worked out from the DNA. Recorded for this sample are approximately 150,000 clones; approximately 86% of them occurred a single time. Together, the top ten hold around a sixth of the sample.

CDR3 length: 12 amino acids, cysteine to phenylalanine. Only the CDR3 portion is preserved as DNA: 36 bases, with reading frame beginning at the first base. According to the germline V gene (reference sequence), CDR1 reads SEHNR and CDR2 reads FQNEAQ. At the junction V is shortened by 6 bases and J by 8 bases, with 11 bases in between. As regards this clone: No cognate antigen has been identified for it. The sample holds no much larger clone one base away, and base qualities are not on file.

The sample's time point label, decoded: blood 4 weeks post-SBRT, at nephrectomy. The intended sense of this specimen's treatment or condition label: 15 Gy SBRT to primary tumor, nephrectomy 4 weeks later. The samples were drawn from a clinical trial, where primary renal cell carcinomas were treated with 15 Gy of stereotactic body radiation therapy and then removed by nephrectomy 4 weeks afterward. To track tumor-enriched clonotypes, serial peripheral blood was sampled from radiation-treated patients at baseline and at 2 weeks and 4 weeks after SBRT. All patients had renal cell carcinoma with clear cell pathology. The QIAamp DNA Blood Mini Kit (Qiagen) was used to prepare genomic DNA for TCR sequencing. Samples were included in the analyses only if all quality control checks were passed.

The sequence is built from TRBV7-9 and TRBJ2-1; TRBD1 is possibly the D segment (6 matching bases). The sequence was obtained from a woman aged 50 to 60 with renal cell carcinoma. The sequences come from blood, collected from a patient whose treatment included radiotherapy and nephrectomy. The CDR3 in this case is CASRLQGDEQFF. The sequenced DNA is TGTGCCAGCAGGTTACAGGGAGATGAGCAGTTCTTC.